The clone carrying this TCR beta chain was recorded a few times. Antigen unknown. The same CDR3 also results from other DNA sequences found in this sample. The sample belongs to a study of beta chain features in type 1 diabetes. Study details: Examined across all samples were almost 110 million sorted cells.

Cell sorting via CD45RO/CCR7/CD25/CD127/CD95/CD27 was performed to obtain CD4+ naive, central memory, regulatory and stem cell-like memory cells. Expressed TCRB transcripts were sequenced after all isolated RNA was converted to cDNA. Method: immunoSEQ multiplex PCR; TCRdb's copy keeps in-frame clones and lacks some. The sample has more than 250,000 clones, approximately 15% seen once. General study results and limits: Naive, central memory and Treg TCRB repertoires appeared more alike in patients than in healthy donors. For Type 1 diabetes patients, all four CD4+ subsets carried TCRB CDR3s that were moderately but significantly shorter.

This CDR3 contains 12 residues. Germline CDR1 and CDR2: GTSNPN and SVGIG (reference sequence). J was trimmed by 4 bases and V by 2 bases; bases with no gene match: 1. This chain joins TRBV30 and TRBJ2-7, with 8 bases identical to TRBD2. The specimen sequenced was naive CD4+ T cells from blood. The receptor was derived from a man in his thirties or forties with type 1 diabetes. CDR3 region: CAWSTGGYEQYF. In DNA, the CDR3 is TGTGCCTGGAGTACGGGAGGGTACGAGCAGTACTTC.